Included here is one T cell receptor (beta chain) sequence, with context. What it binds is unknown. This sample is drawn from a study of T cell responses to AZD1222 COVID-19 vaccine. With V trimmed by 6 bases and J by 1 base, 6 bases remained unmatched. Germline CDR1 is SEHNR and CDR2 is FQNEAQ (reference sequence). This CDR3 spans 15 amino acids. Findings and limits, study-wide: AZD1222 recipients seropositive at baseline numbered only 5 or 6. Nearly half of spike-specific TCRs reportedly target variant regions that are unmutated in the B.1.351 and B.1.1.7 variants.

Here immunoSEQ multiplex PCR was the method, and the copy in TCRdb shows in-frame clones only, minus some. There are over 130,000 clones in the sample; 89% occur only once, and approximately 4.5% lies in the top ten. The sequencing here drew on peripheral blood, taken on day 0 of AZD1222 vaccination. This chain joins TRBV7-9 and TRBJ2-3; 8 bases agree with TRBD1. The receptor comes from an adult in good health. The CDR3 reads CASRLQGGGTDTQYF. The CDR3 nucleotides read TGTGCCAGCAGATTACAGGGGGGCGGCACAGATACGCAGTATTTT.